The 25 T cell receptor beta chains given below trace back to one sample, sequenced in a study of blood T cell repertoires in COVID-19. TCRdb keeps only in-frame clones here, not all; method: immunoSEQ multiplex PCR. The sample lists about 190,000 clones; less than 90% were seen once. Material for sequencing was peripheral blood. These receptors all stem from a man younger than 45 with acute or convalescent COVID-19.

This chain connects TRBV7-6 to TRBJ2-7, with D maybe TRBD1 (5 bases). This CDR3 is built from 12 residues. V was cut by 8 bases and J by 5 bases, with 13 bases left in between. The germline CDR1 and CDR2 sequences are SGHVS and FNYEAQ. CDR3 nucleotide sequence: TGTGCCAGCGGACATAATTGGGACGAGCAGTACTTC. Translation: CASGHNWDEQYF.

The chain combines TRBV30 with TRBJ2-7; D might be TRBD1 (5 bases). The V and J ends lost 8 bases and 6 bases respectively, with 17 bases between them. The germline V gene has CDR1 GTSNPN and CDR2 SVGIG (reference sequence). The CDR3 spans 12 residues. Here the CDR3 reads CAASQGPIEQYF. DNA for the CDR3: TGTGCCGCCAGTCAGGGTCCCATCGAGCAGTACTTC.

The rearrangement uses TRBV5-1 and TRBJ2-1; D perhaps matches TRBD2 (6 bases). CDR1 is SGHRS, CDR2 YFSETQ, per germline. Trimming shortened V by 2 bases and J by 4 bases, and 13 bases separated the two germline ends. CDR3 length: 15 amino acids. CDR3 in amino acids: CASSLLASEYNEQFF. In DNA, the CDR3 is TGCGCCAGCAGCTTACTAGCTAGTGAGTACAATGAGCAGTTCTTC.

The CDR3: CASSTSLLAGDSEQYF. CDR3 DNA sequence: TGTGCCAGTAGTACCTCCCTCCTAGCGGGAGACAGCGAGCAGTACTTC. V gene TRBV19 combines with J gene TRBJ2-7, with TRBD2 identical over 10 bases. CDR1 LNHDA and CDR2 SQIVND come from the germline V gene (reference sequence). The CDR3 has 16 residues. The trim removed 4 bases at V and 6 bases at J, leaving 12 bases unmatched.

CDR3 sequence reads: CAWSVTGGRAFF. CDR3 coding DNA: TGTGCCTGGAGTGTAACAGGGGGCCGAGCTTTCTTT. The chain joins TRBV30 to TRBJ1-1; the match to TRBD1 covers 9 bases. Germline V lookup: CDR1 GTSNPN, CDR2 SVGIG (reference sequence). J gave up 10 bases and V 0 bases, and 3 bases lay outside the gene matches. The CDR3 totals 12 residues. Variable domain in full (rest from reference TRBV30 and TRBJ1-1): SQTIHQWPATLVQPVGSPLSLECTVEGTSNPNLYWYRQAAGRGLQLLFYSVGIGQISSEVPQNLSASRPQDRQFILSSKKLLLSDSGFYLCAWSVTGGRAFFGQGTRLTVV.

CDR3 nucleotide sequence: TGTGCCAGCAGCTTAACGGGGGAGACTGAAGCTTTCTTT. Its translation: CASSLTGETEAFF. This chain connects TRBV7-9 to TRBJ1-1, with D perhaps matching TRBD1 (5 bases). Per the germline V gene, CDR1 is SEHNR and CDR2 is FQNEAQ (reference sequence). V dropped 2 bases and J dropped 5 bases, with 9 bases sitting between them. CDR3 length: 13 amino acids.

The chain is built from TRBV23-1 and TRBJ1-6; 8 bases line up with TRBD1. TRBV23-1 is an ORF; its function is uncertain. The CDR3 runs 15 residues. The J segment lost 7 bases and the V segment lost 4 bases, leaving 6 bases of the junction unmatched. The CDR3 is CASSPPDRDNSPLHF. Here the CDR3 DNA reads TGCGCCAGCAGTCCTCCGGACAGGGACAATTCACCCCTCCACTTT.

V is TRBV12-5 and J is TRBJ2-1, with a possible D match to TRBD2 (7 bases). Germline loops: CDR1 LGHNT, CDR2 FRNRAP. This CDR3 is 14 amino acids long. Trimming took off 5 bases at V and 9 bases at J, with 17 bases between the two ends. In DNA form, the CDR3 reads TGTGCTAGTGGTCCCCGGGGGGCCCCAGGTGAGCAGTTCTTC. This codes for CASGPRGAPGEQFF.

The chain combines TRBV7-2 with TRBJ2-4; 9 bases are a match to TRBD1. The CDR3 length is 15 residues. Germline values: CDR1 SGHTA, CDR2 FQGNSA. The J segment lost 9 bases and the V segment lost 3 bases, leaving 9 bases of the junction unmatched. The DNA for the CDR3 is TGTGCCAGCAGCTTGGGGAGGTGGGACAGGGCCATTCAGTACTTC. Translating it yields CASSLGRWDRAIQYF.

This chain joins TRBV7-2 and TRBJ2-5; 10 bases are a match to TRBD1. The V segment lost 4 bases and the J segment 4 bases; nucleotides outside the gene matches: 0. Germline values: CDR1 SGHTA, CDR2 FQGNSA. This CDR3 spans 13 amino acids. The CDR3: CASSWDRGETQYF. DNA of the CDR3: TGTGCCAGCAGCTGGGACAGGGGAGAGACCCAGTACTTC.

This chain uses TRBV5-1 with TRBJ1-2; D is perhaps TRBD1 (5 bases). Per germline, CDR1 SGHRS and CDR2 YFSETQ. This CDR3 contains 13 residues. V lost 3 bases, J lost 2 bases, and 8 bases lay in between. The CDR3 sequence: CASSYDSNYGYTF. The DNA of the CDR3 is TGCGCCAGCAGCTACGACAGCAACTATGGCTACACCTTC.

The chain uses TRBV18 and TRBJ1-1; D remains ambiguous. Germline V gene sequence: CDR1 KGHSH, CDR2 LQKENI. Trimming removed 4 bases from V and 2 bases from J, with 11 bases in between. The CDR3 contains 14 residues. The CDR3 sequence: CASSLTSQNTEAFF. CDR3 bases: TGTGCCAGCTCACTTACATCACAAAACACTGAAGCTTTCTTT.

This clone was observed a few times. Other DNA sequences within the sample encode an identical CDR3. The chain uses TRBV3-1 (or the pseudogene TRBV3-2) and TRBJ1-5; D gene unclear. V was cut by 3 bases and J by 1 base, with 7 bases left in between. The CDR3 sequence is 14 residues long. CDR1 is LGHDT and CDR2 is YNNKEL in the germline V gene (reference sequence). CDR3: CASSHRGSNQPQHF. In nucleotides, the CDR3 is TGTGCCAGCAGCCACCGGGGAAGCAATCAGCCCCAGCATTTT.

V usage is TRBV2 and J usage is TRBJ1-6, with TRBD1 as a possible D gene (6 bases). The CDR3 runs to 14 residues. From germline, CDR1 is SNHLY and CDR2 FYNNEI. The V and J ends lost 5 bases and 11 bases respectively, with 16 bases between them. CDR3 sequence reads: CASSTDRSLTPLHF. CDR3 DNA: TGTGCCAGCAGTACGGACAGATCCCTAACACCCCTCCACTTT.

CDR3 DNA: TGTGCCAGCAGCTTAAGTAGAACAGGATCTAGGACTGAAGCTTTCTTT. It codes for CASSLSRTGSRTEAFF. The rearrangement uses TRBV7-3 and TRBJ1-1; D perhaps matches TRBD1 (5 bases). This CDR3 is 16 amino acids long. The V gene's germline CDR1 is SGHTA and CDR2 FQGTGA. The ends were cut back, 1 base at V and 5 bases at J, with 17 bases in the middle.

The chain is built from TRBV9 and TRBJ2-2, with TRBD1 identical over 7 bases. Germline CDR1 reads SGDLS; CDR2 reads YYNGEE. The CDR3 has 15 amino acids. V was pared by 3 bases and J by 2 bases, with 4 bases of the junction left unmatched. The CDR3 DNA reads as TGTGCCAGCAGCGCGGACAGGATCAACACCGGGGAGCTGTTTTTT. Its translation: CASSADRINTGELFF.

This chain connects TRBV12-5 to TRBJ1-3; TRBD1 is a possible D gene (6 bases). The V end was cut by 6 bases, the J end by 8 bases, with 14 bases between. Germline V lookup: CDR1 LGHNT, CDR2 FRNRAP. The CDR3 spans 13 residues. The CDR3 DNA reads TGTGCTAGTGGCCTTGGGACAAGGCACACCATATATTTT. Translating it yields CASGLGTRHTIYF.

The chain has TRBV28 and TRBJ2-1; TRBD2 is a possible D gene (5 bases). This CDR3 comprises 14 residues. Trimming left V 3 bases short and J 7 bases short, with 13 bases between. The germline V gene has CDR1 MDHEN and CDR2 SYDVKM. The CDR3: CASSFGGGRNEQFF. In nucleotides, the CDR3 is TGTGCCAGCAGTTTCGGTGGAGGAAGAAATGAGCAGTTCTTC.

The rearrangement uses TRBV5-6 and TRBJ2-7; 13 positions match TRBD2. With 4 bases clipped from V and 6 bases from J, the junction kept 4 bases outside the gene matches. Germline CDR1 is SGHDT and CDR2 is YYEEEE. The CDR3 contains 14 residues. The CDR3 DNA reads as TGTGCCAGCAGCCTTGGACTAGCGGGAGTCGAGCAGTACTTC. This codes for CASSLGLAGVEQYF.

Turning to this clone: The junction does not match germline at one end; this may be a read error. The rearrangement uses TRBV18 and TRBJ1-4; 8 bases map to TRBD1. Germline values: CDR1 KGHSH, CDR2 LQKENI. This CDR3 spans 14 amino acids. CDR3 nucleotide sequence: TGTGCCAGCTCACGCGGACAGGGAAATGCAAAACTGTTTTTT. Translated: CASSRGQGNAKLFF.

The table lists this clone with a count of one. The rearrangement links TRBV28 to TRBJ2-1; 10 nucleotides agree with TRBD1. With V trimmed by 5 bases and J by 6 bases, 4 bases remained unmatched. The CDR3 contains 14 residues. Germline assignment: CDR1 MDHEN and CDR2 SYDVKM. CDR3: CASSLRTGGNEQFF. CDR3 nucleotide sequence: TGTGCCAGCAGTCTGCGGACAGGGGGCAATGAGCAGTTCTTC.

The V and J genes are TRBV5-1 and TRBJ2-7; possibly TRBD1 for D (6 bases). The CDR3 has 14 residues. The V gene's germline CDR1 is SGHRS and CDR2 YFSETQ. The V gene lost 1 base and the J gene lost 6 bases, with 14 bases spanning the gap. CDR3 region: CASSLSQQGIEQYF. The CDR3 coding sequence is TGCGCCAGCAGCTTGAGTCAGCAGGGGATCGAGCAGTACTTC.

The CDR3 is CATSDRRGEQFF. The CDR3 nucleotides are TGTGCCACCAGTGATAGGAGGGGTGAGCAGTTCTTC. The genes are TRBV24-1 and TRBJ2-1; TRBD2 is a possible D gene (6 bases). CDR1 and CDR2 (germline): KGHDR, SFDVKD. V was shortened by 3 bases and J by 9 bases, with 8 bases between the two germline ends. The length of the CDR3 is 12 residues.

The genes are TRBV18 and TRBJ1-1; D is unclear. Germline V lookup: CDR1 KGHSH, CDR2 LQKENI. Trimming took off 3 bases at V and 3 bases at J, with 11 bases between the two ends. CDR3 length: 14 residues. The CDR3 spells CASSPFSGDTEAFF. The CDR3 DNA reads TGTGCCAGCTCACCCTTTTCAGGCGACACTGAAGCTTTCTTT.

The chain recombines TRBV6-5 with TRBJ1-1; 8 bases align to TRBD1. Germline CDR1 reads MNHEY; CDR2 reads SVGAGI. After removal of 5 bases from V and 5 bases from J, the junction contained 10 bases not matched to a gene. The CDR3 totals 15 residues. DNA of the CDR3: TGTGCCAGCAGTCTCGGCGGACAGGGCGGGACTGAAGCTTTCTTT. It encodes CASSLGGQGGTEAFF.